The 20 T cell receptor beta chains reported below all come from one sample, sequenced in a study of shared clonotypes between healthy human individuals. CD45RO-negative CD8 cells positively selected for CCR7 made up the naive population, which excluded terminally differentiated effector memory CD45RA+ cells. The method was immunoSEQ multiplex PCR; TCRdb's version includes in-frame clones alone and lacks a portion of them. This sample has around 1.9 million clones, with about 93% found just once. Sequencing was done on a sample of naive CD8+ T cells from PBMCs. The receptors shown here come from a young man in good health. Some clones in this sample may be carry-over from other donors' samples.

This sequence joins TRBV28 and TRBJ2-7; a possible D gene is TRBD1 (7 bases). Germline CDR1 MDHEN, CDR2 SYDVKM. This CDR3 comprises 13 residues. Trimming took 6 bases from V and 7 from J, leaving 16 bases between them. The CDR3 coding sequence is TGTGCCAGCAGGCCCGACAGGGCGGGGGAGCAGTACTTC. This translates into CASRPDRAGEQYF.

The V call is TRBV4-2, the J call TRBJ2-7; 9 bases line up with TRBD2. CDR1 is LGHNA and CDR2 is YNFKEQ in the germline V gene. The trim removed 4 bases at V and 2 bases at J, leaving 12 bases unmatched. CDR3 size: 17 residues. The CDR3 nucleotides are TGTGCCAGCAGCCTCCCCACTGCGGGAGGGCCGGCCTACGAGCAGTACTTC. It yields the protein CASSLPTAGGPAYEQYF.

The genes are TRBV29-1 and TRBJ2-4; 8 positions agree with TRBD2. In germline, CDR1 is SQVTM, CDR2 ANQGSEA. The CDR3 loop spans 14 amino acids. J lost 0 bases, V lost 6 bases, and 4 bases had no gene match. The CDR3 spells CSVAGGLAKNIQYF. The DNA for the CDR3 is TGCAGCGTCGCGGGGGGTTTAGCCAAAAACATTCAGTACTTC.

Written as DNA, the CDR3 is TGTGCCAGCAGCTTACCCCGGACTAGCGGGACCGTTTACAATGAGCAGTTCTTC. Translation gives CASSLPRTSGTVYNEQFF. The chain carries TRBV7-6 and TRBJ2-1; 12 positions match TRBD2. The CDR3 runs 18 residues. Germline trimming cut 2 bases from V and 4 bases from J; bases unmatched to any gene: 9. Looked up from germline, CDR1 is SGHVS and CDR2 is FNYEAQ.

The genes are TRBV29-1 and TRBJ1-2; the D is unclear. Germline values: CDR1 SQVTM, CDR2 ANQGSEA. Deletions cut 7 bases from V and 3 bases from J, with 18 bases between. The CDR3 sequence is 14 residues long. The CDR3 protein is CSAVGRREDYGYTF. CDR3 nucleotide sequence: TGCAGCGCCGTCGGCCGACGGGAAGACTATGGCTACACCTTC.

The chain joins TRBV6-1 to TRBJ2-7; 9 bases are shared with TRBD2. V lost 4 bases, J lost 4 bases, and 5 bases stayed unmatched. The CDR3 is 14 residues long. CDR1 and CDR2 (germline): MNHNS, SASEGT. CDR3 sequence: CASSVFSGGYEQYF. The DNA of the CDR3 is TGTGCCAGCAGTGTCTTCAGCGGGGGGTACGAGCAGTACTTC.

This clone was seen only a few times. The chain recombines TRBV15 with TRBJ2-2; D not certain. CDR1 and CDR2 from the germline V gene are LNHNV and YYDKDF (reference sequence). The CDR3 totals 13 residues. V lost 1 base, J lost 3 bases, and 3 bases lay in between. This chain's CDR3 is CATSRGDTGELFF. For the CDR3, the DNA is TGTGCCACCAGCAGAGGGGACACCGGGGAGCTGTTTTTT. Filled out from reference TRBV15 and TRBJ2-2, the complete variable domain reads DAMVIQNPRYQVTQFGKPVTLSCSQTLNHNVMYWYQQKSSQAPKLLFHYYDKDFNNEADTPDNFQSRRPNTSFCFLDIRSPGLGDTAMYLCATSRGDTGELFFGEGSRLTVL.

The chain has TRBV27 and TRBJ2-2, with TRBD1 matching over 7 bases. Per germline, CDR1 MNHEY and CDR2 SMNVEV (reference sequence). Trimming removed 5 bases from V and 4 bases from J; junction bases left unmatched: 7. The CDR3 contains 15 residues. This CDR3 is CASSVRDSTTGELFF. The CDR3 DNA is TGTGCCAGCAGTGTCCGGGACAGTACCACCGGGGAGCTGTTTTTT.

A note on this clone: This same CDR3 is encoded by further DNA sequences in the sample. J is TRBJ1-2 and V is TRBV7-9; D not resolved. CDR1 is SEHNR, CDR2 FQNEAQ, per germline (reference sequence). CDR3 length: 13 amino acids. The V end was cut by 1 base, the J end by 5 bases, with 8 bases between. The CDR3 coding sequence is TGTGCCAGCAGCTTAGGGGTGGCGTATGGCTACACCTTC. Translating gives CASSLGVAYGYTF.

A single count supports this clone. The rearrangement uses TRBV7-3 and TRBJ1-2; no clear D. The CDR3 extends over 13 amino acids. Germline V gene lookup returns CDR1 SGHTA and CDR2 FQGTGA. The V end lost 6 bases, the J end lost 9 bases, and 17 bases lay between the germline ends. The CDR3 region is CASSSGEGGSYTF. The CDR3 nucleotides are TGTGCCAGCAGTTCCGGGGAAGGCGGGAGCTACACCTTC.

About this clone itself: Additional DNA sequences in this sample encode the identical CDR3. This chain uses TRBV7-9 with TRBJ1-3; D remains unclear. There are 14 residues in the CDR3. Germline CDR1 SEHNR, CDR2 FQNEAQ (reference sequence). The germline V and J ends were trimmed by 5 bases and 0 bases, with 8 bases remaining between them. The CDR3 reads CASSPTVSGNTIYF. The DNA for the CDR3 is TGTGCCAGCAGCCCGACCGTCTCTGGAAACACCATATATTTT.

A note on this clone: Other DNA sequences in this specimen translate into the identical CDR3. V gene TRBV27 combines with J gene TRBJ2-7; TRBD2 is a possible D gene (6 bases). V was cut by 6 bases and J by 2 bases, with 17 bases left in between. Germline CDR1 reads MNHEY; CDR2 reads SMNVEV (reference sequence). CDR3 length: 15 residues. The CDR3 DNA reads TGTGCCAGCAGGCCACGGGGAGGTACCGCCTACGAGCAGTACTTC. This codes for CASRPRGGTAYEQYF.

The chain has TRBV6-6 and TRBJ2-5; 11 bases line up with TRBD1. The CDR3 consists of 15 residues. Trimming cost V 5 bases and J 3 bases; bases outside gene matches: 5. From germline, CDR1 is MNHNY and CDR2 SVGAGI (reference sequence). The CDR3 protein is CASSAKGQGEETQYF. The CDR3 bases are TGTGCCAGCAGTGCGAAGGGACAGGGGGAAGAGACCCAGTACTTC.

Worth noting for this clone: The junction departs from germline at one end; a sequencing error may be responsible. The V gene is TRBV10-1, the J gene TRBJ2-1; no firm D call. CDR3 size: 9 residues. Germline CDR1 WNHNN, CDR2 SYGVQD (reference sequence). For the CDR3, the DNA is TGCGCCCGGACCCGAGAGCCGTTCTTC. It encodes CARTREPFF.

The CDR3 DNA is TGCGCCAGCAGCTTGGGCCCTGACAGGGAAGAAGGGGAGACCCAGTACTTC. The encoded protein is CASSLGPDREEGETQYF. The chain has TRBV5-1 and TRBJ2-5, with 7 bases identical to TRBD1. With 0 bases clipped from V and 5 bases from J, the junction kept 13 bases outside the gene matches. Germline CDR1 SGHRS, CDR2 YFSETQ. This CDR3 comprises 17 residues.

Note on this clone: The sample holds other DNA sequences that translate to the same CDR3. The CDR3 spells CASSQDRVTDTQYF. The CDR3, as DNA: TGCGCCAGCAGCCAAGATAGGGTCACAGATACGCAGTATTTT. V and J are TRBV4-1 and TRBJ2-3; D remains unclear. The CDR3 contains 14 residues. The ends were cut back, 0 bases at V and 2 bases at J, with 6 bases in the middle. Germline assignment: CDR1 MGHRA and CDR2 YSYEKL.

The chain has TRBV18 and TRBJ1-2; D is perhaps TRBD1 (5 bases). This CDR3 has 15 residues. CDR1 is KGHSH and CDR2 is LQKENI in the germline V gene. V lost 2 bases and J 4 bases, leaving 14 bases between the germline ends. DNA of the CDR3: TGTGCCAGCTCACCAGGGGACGGAAATCTCTATGGCTACACCTTC. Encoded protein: CASSPGDGNLYGYTF.

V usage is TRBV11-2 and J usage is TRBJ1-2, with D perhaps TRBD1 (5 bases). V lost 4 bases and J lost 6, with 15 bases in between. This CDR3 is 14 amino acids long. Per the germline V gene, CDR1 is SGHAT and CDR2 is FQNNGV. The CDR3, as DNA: TGTGCCAGCAGCTCCGGAGGCGGGGGTAATGGCTACACCTTC. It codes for CASSSGGGGNGYTF.

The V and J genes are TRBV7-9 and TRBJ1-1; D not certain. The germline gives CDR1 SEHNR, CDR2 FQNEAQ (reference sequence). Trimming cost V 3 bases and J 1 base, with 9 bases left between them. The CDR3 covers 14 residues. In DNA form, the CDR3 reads TGTGCCAGCAGCTTGACAAGCCAGAACACTGAAGCTTTCTTT. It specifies CASSLTSQNTEAFF.

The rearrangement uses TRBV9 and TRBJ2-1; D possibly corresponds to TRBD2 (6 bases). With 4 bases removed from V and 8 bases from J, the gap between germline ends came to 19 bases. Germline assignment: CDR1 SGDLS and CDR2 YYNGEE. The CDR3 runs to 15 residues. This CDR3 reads CASSTAGGMGDEQFF. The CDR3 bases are TGTGCCAGCAGCACCGCCGGCGGGATGGGCGATGAGCAGTTCTTC.